This is a list of T cell receptor beta chains from one sample in a study of shared clonotypes between healthy human individuals. Profiled with immunoSEQ multiplex PCR; TCRdb holds only in-frame clones, not every one. This sample has a few million clones, with 85% to 95% found just once. Sequenced material: naive CD4+ T cells from PBMCs. These receptors were collected from a man aged 18-30 years in good health. Some clones in this sample may be carry-over from other donors' samples. Both conserved end residues are part of each CDR3. The D gene is left open where the match is weak. Size is omitted from some rows. Given values are once, few, many or a class for expanded clones.

J gene | V gene | clone size | D gene | CDR3 DNA | CDR3 protein
TRBJ1-4 | TRBV7-9 | NA | TRBD1 | TGTGCCAGCAGCTTAGCGGACAGGGCCATGGAAACAGGGGATGAAAAACTGTTTTTT | CASSLADRAMETGDEKLFF
TRBJ1-1 | TRBV2 | NA | TRBD1 | TGTGCCAGCAGTGATACAGGGGGCTGGACTGAAGCTTTCTTT | CASSDTGGWTEAFF
TRBJ2-5 | TRBV5-1 | NA | TRBD2 | TGCGCCAGCAGCTTGGGCAGCGGGAGGGCCCAAGAGACCCAGTACTTC | CASSLGSGRAQETQYF
TRBJ2-2 | TRBV5-1 | NA | TRBD1 | TGCGCCAGCAGCTCGCAGGGACAGGGGCGGGTCGGGGAGCTGTTTTTT | CASSSQGQGRVGELFF
TRBJ2-3 | TRBV5-1 | once | TRBD2 | TGCGCCAGCAGCAGCGGGAGGTACACAGATACGCAGTATTTT | CASSSGRYTDTQYF
TRBJ2-7 | TRBV30 | NA | NA | TGTGCCTGGAGTGCCGCCGGACAGTACTACGAGCAGTACTTC | CAWSAAGQYYEQYF
TRBJ2-7 | TRBV5-1 | NA | NA | TGCGCCAGCAGCATTCGCGCTACAGGGTTCGTCTCCTACGAGCAGTACTTC | CASSIRATGFVSYEQYF
TRBJ1-3 | TRBV7-2 | NA | NA | TGTGCCAGCAGCTTATTCGTTGGAGACTCTGGAAACACCATATATTTT | CASSLFVGDSGNTIYF
TRBJ2-7 | TRBV5-4 | NA | NA | TGTGCCAGCACCCTCTGGCGGGACTCAGAAATCTACGAGCAGTACTTC | CASTLWRDSEIYEQYF
TRBJ2-7 | TRBV6-6 | NA | NA | TGTGCCAGCAGCCACAGGGCGACCAACGAGCAGTACTTC | CASSHRATNEQYF
TRBJ2-2 | TRBV18 | NA | TRBD2 | TGTGCCAGCTCAGTAGACCTCCGGGAGGCAACGAACACCGGGGAGCTGTTTTTT | CASSVDLREATNTGELFF
TRBJ2-2 | TRBV18 | NA | NA | TGTGCCAGCTCACCACCCATCGGGGAGCGAGCCGGGGAGCTGTTTTTT | CASSPPIGERAGELFF
TRBJ1-5 | TRBV28 | NA | NA | TGTGCCAGCAGCGAAACCGGGACGGGTACGTATCAGCCCCAGCATTTT | CASSETGTGTYQPQHF
TRBJ2-2 | TRBV27 | NA | TRBD1 | TGTGCCAGCAGTGTACAGGGGGCCCCCGGGGAGCTGTTTTTT | CASSVQGAPGELFF
TRBJ2-3 | TRBV5-1 | NA | NA | TGCGCCAGCAGCCTGGTGGAGGGAGATACGCAGTATTTT | CASSLVEGDTQYF
TRBJ1-2 | TRBV6-5 | NA | TRBD1 | TGTGCCAGCAGTCAACAGGGGACTGGCTACACCTTC | CASSQQGTGYTF
TRBJ1-1 | TRBV2 | NA | TRBD1 | TGTGCCAGCACCCGCGGGCAGGGGGCCACTGAAGCTTTCTTT | CASTRGQGATEAFF
TRBJ1-1 | TRBV5-1 | NA | NA | TGCGCCAGCAGCAAGGGACAAGCGAACTCTGGCACTGAAGCTTTCTTT | CASSKGQANSGTEAFF